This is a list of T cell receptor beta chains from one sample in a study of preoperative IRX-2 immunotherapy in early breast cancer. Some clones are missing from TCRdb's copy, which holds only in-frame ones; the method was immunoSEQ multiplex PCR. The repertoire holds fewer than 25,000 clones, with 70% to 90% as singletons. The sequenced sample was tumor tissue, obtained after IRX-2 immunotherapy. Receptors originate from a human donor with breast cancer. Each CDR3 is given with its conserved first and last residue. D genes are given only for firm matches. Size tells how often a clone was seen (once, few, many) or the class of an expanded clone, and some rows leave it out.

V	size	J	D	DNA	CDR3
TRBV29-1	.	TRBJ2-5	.	TGCAGCGTAGCTTCGAGAGAAGAGACCCAGTACTTC	CSVASREETQYF
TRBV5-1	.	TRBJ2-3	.	TGCGCCAGCAGCTTAGGCGGGGGCCCTCCGAGCACAGATACGCAGTATTTT	CASSLGGGPPSTDTQYF
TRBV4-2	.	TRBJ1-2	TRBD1	TGTGCCAGCAGCCATCTAGGACAGGGGGATGAGGGCTACACCTTC	CASSHLGQGDEGYTF
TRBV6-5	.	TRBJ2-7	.	TGTGCCAGCAGTTACCAGCGGACATTCTACGAGCAGTACTTC	CASSYQRTFYEQYF
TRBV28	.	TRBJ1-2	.	TGTGCCAGCAGTTTAAACCTCCATAAGTCCTCGGTGGGCTACACCTTC	CASSLNLHKSSVGYTF
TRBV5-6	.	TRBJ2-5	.	TGTGCCAGCAGCTTGGGCGCTAGGCTTGAGACCCAGTACTTC	CASSLGARLETQYF
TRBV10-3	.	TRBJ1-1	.	TGTGCCATCAGTGATTCGGGGGTGGGCGGCACTGAAGCTTTCTTT	CAISDSGVGGTEAFF
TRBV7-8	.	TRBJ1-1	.	TGTGCCAGCAGCTACAGAAACACTGAAGCTTTCTTT	CASSYRNTEAFF
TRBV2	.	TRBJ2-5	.	TGTGCCAGCAGTGAAGCGCTTCTTGTGGAGACCCAGTACTTC	CASSEALLVETQYF
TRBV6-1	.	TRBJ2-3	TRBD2	TGTGCCAGCGGGGCGGGGGGCCCCCAAGATACGCAGTATTTT	CASGAGGPQDTQYF
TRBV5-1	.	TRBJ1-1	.	TGCGCCAGCAGCTTGCTGATGAACACTGAAGCTTTCTTT	CASSLLMNTEAFF
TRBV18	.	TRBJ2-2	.	TGTGCCAGCTCACCACTCGGACACAGCACCGGGGAGCTGTTTTTT	CASSPLGHSTGELFF
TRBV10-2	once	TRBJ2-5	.	TGCGCCAGCAGCGGGGCCGCATTGGGGGAGACCCAGTACTTC	CASSGAALGETQYF
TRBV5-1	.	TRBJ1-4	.	TGCGCCAGCAGCTTGGCCCCTGGTGGTGAAAAACTGTTTTTT	CASSLAPGGEKLFF
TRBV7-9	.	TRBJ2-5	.	TGTGCCAGCAGCAAGCGGACCGAAGGAGAGACCCAGTACTTC	CASSKRTEGETQYF
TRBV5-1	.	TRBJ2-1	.	TGCGCCAGCAGCTTACAGGGATTGGTTTCGGTCGAAGAGCAGTTCTTC	CASSLQGLVSVEEQFF